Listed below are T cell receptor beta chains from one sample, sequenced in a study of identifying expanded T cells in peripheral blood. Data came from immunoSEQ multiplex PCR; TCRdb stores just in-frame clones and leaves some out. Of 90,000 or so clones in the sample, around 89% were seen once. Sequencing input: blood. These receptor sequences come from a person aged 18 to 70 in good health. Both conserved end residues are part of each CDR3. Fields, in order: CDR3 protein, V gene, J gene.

CASSDTGEDEQFF	TRBV6-1	TRBJ2-1
CASSLIQGAWTEAFF	TRBV5-4	TRBJ1-1
CSVRVPYGDSPLHF	TRBV29-1	TRBJ1-6
CASSETAYEQYF	TRBV10-2	TRBJ2-7
CASSEWGPGYTF	TRBV2	TRBJ1-2
CASMGQSLSAQHF	TRBV2	TRBJ1-5
CASTPRPGPNTDTQYF	TRBV5-4	TRBJ2-3
CASSQGAGDQPQHF	TRBV4-1	TRBJ1-5
CASSSLLGDRNEQFF	TRBV6-6	TRBJ2-1
CASTDAGLMAKNIQYF	TRBV19	TRBJ2-4
CASSPGQGTNIQYF	TRBV4-3	TRBJ2-4
CASSLNPQRANTGELFF	TRBV7-7	TRBJ2-2
CASSFTGRGEKLFF	TRBV7-7	TRBJ1-4
CAIKVWVSRTNTGELFF	TRBV10-3	TRBJ2-2
CAISAGEIPFIYGYTF	TRBV10-3	TRBJ1-2
CASSALIETQYF	TRBV28	TRBJ2-5
CASRSGGGAYNEQFF	TRBV5-1	TRBJ2-1
CASSPTTGTGSYKLFF	TRBV5-1	TRBJ1-4
CASTQGGSDIQYF	TRBV7-9	TRBJ2-4